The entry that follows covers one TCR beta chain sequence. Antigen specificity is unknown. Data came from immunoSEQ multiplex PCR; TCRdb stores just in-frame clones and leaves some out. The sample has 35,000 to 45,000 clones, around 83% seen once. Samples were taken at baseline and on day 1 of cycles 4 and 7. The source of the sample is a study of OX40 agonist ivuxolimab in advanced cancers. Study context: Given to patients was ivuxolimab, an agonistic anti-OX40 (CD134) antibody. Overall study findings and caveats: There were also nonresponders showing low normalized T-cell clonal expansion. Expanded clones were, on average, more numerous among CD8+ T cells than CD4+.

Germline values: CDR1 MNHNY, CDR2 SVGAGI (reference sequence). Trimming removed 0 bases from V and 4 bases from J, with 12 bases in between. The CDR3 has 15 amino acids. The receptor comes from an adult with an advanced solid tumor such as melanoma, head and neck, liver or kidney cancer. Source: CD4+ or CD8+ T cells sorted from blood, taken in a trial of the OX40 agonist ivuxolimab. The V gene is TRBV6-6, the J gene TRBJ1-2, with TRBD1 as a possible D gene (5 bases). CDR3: CASSYSGTTLYGYTF. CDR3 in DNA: TGTGCCAGCAGTTACTCGGGGACCACCCTCTATGGCTACACCTTC.